One and the same sample provided the 30 T cell receptor beta chains below, sequenced in a study of cytomegalovirus exposure and HLA in healthy donors. The PCR had 60 Vbeta and 13 Jbeta primers. TCRdb keeps only in-frame clones here, not all; method: immunoSEQ multiplex PCR. The sample carries about 69,000 clones, under 85% recorded once. Sequenced sample: PBMCs. The receptors stem from a woman aged 55-70 years in good health and CMV-seropositive.

The V call is TRBV9, the J call TRBJ2-6, with 8 positions matching TRBD1. CDR1 SGDLS and CDR2 YYNGEE come from the germline V gene. The CDR3 is made up of 17 amino acids. With V trimmed by 2 bases and J by 2 bases, 6 bases remained unmatched. CDR3 coding DNA: TGTGCCAGCAGCGTTGGACAGGGAATCGCTGGGGCCAACGTCCTGACTTTC. Residues: CASSVGQGIAGANVLTF.

V is TRBV25-1 and J is TRBJ2-5; D may be TRBD2 (5 bases). V was cut by 1 base and J by 7 bases, with 10 bases left in between. The CDR3 has 13 residues. Looked up from germline, CDR1 is MGHDK and CDR2 is SYGVNS. As DNA, the CDR3 is TGTGCCAGCAGTGAATCTCCCGGACTGACCCAGTACTTC. This encodes CASSESPGLTQYF.

The table lists this clone with a few counts. V gene TRBV6-5 combines with J gene TRBJ2-7, with a weak D call TRBD1 (5 bases). This CDR3 is built from 13 residues. The V gene's germline CDR1 is MNHEY and CDR2 SVGAGI. Deletions cut 6 bases from V and 5 bases from J, with 14 bases between. This CDR3 is CASRNGQIHEQYF. Here the CDR3 DNA reads TGTGCCAGCAGAAACGGACAAATCCACGAGCAGTACTTC.

This rearrangement joins TRBV6-1 to TRBJ1-4; D is uncertain. Germline V lookup: CDR1 MNHNS, CDR2 SASEGT. Deletions cut 7 bases from V and 3 bases from J, with 9 bases between. The CDR3 has 13 amino acids. The CDR3 nucleotides are TGTGCCAGCACTGACTCAGCTAATGAAAAACTGTTTTTT. Residues: CASTDSANEKLFF.

This chain joins TRBV4-1 and TRBJ1-6; D is ambiguous. The CDR3 length is 15 residues. The V and J ends lost 2 bases and 10 bases respectively, with 15 bases between them. The germline V gene encodes CDR1 MGHRA and CDR2 YSYEKL. The CDR3: CASSQYDGRWSPLHF. The CDR3 DNA follows: TGCGCCAGCAGCCAATATGACGGGAGATGGTCACCCCTCCACTTT.

The table lists this clone with a few counts. The chain joins TRBV11-2 to TRBJ1-1; no clear D gene. Germline lookup yields CDR1 SGHAT and CDR2 FQNNGV. V lost 5 bases and J lost 6, with 7 bases in between. The CDR3 runs 11 residues. The CDR3 sequence: CASSLTAEAFF. CDR3 nucleotides: TGTGCCAGCAGCCTCACAGCTGAAGCTTTCTTT.

This clone turned up a few times. The chain uses TRBV9 and TRBJ2-7; TRBD1 matches 8 bases. In germline, CDR1 is SGDLS, CDR2 YYNGEE. The CDR3 is made up of 15 amino acids. V was clipped by 4 bases and J by 7 bases; unmatched bases: 13. In DNA, the CDR3 is TGTGCCAGCAGCCCGACAGGGGCCCAATCTCGGGAGCAGTACTTC. Translating it yields CASSPTGAQSREQYF.

J is TRBJ2-2 and V is TRBV9, with D tentatively TRBD1 (5 bases). The CDR3 is made up of 18 amino acids. V dropped 0 bases and J dropped 4 bases, with 19 bases sitting between them. The germline V gene encodes CDR1 SGDLS and CDR2 YYNGEE. Here the CDR3 DNA reads TGTGCCAGCAGCGTAGATACAGGAAGTAGTGGGGTCACCGGGGAGCTGTTTTTT. Its translation is CASSVDTGSSGVTGELFF.

The chain employs TRBV15 and TRBJ1-2, with 8 bases aligning to TRBD1. V was clipped by 0 bases and J by 3 bases; unmatched bases: 6. CDR1 is LNHNV, CDR2 YYDKDF, per germline (reference sequence). This CDR3 has 16 residues. CDR3 DNA sequence: TGTGCCACCAGCAGAGAGTGGGCAGGGGGCCACTATGGCTACACCTTC. Amino acids: CATSREWAGGHYGYTF.

V usage is TRBV5-1 and J usage is TRBJ2-5; 7 positions agree with TRBD1. The CDR3 totals 18 residues. J gave up 2 bases and V 1 base, and 14 bases lay outside the gene matches. Germline CDR1 SGHRS, CDR2 YFSETQ. DNA for the CDR3: TGCGCCAGCAGCTTGCGTTTCCGGGACAGACTTCTTCAAGAGACCCAGTACTTC. It encodes CASSLRFRDRLLQETQYF.

The gene calls are TRBV5-1 and TRBJ2-7; D not certain. The V end lost 0 bases, the J end lost 3 bases, and 10 bases lay between the germline ends. Germline loops: CDR1 SGHRS, CDR2 YFSETQ. The CDR3 runs 14 residues. CDR3 protein: CASSLGNIGYEQYF. Here the CDR3 DNA reads TGCGCCAGCAGCTTGGGTAACATTGGCTACGAGCAGTACTTC.

The J gene is TRBJ1-1, the V gene TRBV5-1; 8 bases fit TRBD1. J lost 11 bases, V lost 0 bases, and 15 bases had no gene match. The length of the CDR3 is 16 residues. Germline V CDR1 and CDR2: SGHRS, YFSETQ. This CDR3 reads CASSLADRATFNGAFF. The CDR3 DNA sequence: TGCGCCAGCAGCTTGGCGGACAGGGCCACATTTAACGGGGCTTTCTTT.

J is TRBJ1-1 and V is TRBV19; 9 bases align to TRBD1. CDR3 size: 13 residues. The germline V gene has CDR1 LNHDA and CDR2 SQIVND (reference sequence). V lost 6 bases and J lost 10; bases outside the gene matches: 9. The CDR3 protein is CASSKGQGEGAFF. In DNA, the CDR3 is TGTGCCAGTAGCAAGGGACAGGGAGAAGGAGCTTTCTTT.

CDR3 DNA sequence: TGTGCTAGTGGTTTGGTACTGGGGGGAAGCTCCTACAATGAGCAGTTCTTC. This codes for CASGLVLGGSSYNEQFF. The V and J genes are TRBV12-5 and TRBJ2-1, with D possibly matching TRBD2 (6 bases). Germline V gives CDR1 LGHNT, CDR2 FRNRAP. Trimming pared 0 bases from V and 0 bases from J, leaving 12 bases between. The CDR3 is 17 residues long.

V and J are TRBV5-1 and TRBJ2-5, with TRBD2 identical over 8 bases. Germline V CDR1 and CDR2: SGHRS, YFSETQ. The ends lost 4 bases at V and 1 base at J; junction bases unmatched: 9. The CDR3 has 16 amino acids. The DNA for the CDR3 is TGCGCCAGCAGCCGGGAGGGCGCGGGGCCCCAAGAGACCCAGTACTTC. Translating gives CASSREGAGPQETQYF.

CDR3 amino acids: CSTGGAVNTEAFF. In DNA form, the CDR3 reads TGCAGCACCGGTGGGGCGGTGAACACTGAAGCTTTCTTT. The rearrangement links TRBV29-1 to TRBJ1-1, with D possibly TRBD1 on 5 matching bases. V was shortened by 8 bases and J by 0 bases, with 13 bases between the two germline ends. This CDR3 comprises 13 residues. CDR1 SQVTM and CDR2 ANQGSEA come from the germline V gene.

This chain joins TRBV5-1 and TRBJ2-5; tentative D call: TRBD2 (5 bases). V was cut by 4 bases and J by 1 base, with 17 bases left in between. Per the germline V gene, CDR1 is SGHRS and CDR2 is YFSETQ. This CDR3 region has 16 residues. The CDR3 here is CASSVNGAGPQETQYF. CDR3 nucleotides: TGCGCCAGCAGCGTGAATGGTGCGGGCCCCCAAGAGACCCAGTACTTC.

V is TRBV4-2 and J is TRBJ1-3, with D possibly TRBD1 on 5 matching bases. The V and J ends lost 5 bases and 0 bases respectively, with 11 bases between them. The germline gives CDR1 LGHNA, CDR2 YNFKEQ. This CDR3 has 15 amino acids. The CDR3 DNA sequence: TGTGCCAGCAGCTATGGACACTTCTCTGGAAACACCATATATTTT. Its protein product is CASSYGHFSGNTIYF.

This clone was seen more than once but under ten times. This chain joins TRBV19 and TRBJ1-2; a possible D gene is TRBD1 (5 bases). The V and J ends lost 3 bases and 6 bases respectively, with 14 bases between them. The CDR3 sequence is 14 residues long. Looked up from germline, CDR1 is LNHDA and CDR2 is SQIVND (reference sequence). The CDR3 DNA follows: TGTGCCAGTAGTATCTCGGACACAAGCAATGGCTACACCTTC. The encoded protein is CASSISDTSNGYTF.

V is TRBV2 and J is TRBJ1-1; D might be TRBD1 (6 bases). V was shortened by 7 bases and J by 6 bases, with 21 bases between the two germline ends. The CDR3 length is 15 residues. Germline loops: CDR1 SNHLY, CDR2 FYNNEI. In DNA form, the CDR3 reads TGTGCCAGCATTCTGCGACAGGTAAAAGACGCTGAAGCTTTCTTT. Its protein product is CASILRQVKDAEAFF.

The chain joins TRBV27 to TRBJ2-5, with 7 bases identical to TRBD1. The DNA end is a closer match to TRBJ2-7, so the J assignment may be wrong. This CDR3 is built from 14 residues. CDR1 MNHEY and CDR2 SMNVEV come from the germline V gene (reference sequence). The CDR3, as DNA: TGTGCCAGCAGTTTATTAGACAGGGCCTACGAGCAGTACTTC. This translates into CASSLLDRAYEQYF.

The rearrangement joins TRBV5-4 to TRBJ2-5, with a possible D match to TRBD1 (6 bases). V lost 0 bases, J lost 5 bases, and 11 bases lay in between. CDR1 is SGHNT and CDR2 is YYREEE in the germline V gene (reference sequence). This CDR3 region has 14 residues. This CDR3 is CASSLESQGETQYF. CDR3 nucleotides: TGTGCCAGCAGCTTGGAATCGCAGGGGGAGACCCAGTACTTC. Looking up the rest from reference TRBV5-4 and TRBJ2-5 gives the full variable domain: ETGVTQSPTHLIKTRGQQVTLRCSSQSGHNTVSWYQQALGQGPQFIFQYYREEENGRGNFPPRFSGLQFPNYSSELNVNALELDDSALYLCASSLESQGETQYFGPGTRLLVL.

The V call is TRBV9, the J call TRBJ2-7, with 7 bases fitting TRBD2. V was pared by 0 bases and J by 0 bases, with 6 bases of the junction left unmatched. CDR1 SGDLS and CDR2 YYNGEE come from the germline V gene. This CDR3 is built from 16 residues. CDR3 nucleotides: TGTGCCAGCAGCGTAGCGGCTAGCGGACTCTCCTACGAGCAGTACTTC. Translation gives CASSVAASGLSYEQYF.

This chain connects TRBV11-3 to TRBJ2-1; 9 bases agree with TRBD2. In germline, CDR1 is SGHNT, CDR2 YENEEA. The CDR3 is 14 amino acids. The trim removed 4 bases at V and 6 bases at J, leaving 4 bases unmatched. DNA for the CDR3: TGTGCCAGCAGCTCCTTAGCGGGGGCCAATGAGCAGTTCTTC. This encodes CASSSLAGANEQFF. Full variable domain (outside the CDR3, taken from reference TRBV11-3 and TRBJ2-1): EAGVVQSPRYKIIEKKQPVAFWCNPISGHNTLYWYLQNLGQGPELLIRYENEEAVDDSQLPKDRFSAERLKGVDSTLKIQPAELGDSAVYLCASSSLAGANEQFFGPGTRLTVL.

The chain links TRBV18 to TRBJ2-3, with 8 bases that match TRBD2. V shed 6 bases and J 3 bases; nucleotides not matched to a gene: 8. This CDR3 has 15 residues. The germline V gene encodes CDR1 KGHSH and CDR2 LQKENI. CDR3 coding DNA: TGTGCCAGCTCCCGGGAAGTAGCGGGAACAGATACGCAGTATTTT. This codes for CASSREVAGTDTQYF.

CDR3 DNA sequence: TGTGCCAGCGACAGAAACTATGGCTACACCTTC. This gives the protein CASDRNYGYTF. The chain is built from TRBV2 and TRBJ1-2; D is possibly TRBD1 (5 bases). The CDR3 is made up of 11 amino acids. V was trimmed by 8 bases and J by 2 bases, leaving 6 bases between them. CDR1 and CDR2 (germline): SNHLY, FYNNEI. Complete variable domain (other parts from reference TRBV2 and TRBJ1-2): EPEVTQTPSHQVTQMGQEVILRCVPISNHLYFYWYRQILGQKVEFLVSFYNNEISEKSEIFDDQFSVERPDGSNFTLKIRSTKLEDSAMYFCASDRNYGYTFGSGTRLTVV.

This clone occurred a few times. The CDR3 DNA reads TGTGCCATCAGTGCGGGCCAGGGGTTCGGGAACACTGAAGCTTTCTTT. This gives the protein CAISAGQGFGNTEAFF. V and J are TRBV10-3 and TRBJ1-1; weak D call: TRBD1 (6 bases). The CDR3 spans 16 residues. Germline values: CDR1 ENHRY, CDR2 SYGVKD. V was pared by 4 bases and J by 1 base, with 16 bases between.

This clone was recorded only once. This CDR3 reads CASSLAGGDTQYF. Written as DNA, the CDR3 is TGTGCCAGCAGCTTAGCAGGCGGGGATACGCAGTATTTT. The chain carries TRBV7-9 and TRBJ2-3; possibly TRBD2 for D (5 bases). Trimming took off 0 bases at V and 6 bases at J, with 7 bases between the two ends. The CDR3 has 13 amino acids. In germline, CDR1 is SEHNR, CDR2 FQNEAQ (reference sequence).

The chain uses TRBV6-6 and TRBJ2-5, with 12 bases that match TRBD2. J gave up 2 bases and V 2 bases, and 3 bases lay outside the gene matches. The CDR3 contains 16 residues. The germline gives CDR1 MNHNY, CDR2 SVGAGI (reference sequence). The CDR3 region is CASSYPTSGGQETQYF. The CDR3 nucleotides are TGTGCCAGCAGTTACCCGACTAGCGGGGGACAAGAGACCCAGTACTTC.

This chain connects TRBV12-5 to TRBJ2-7; 9 bases align to TRBD1. The CDR3 covers 17 residues. Germline V CDR1 and CDR2: LGHNT, FRNRAP. The ends lost 3 bases at V and 1 base at J; junction bases unmatched: 10. CDR3 amino acids: CASGFATGGRRSYEQYF. The DNA of the CDR3 is TGTGCTAGTGGTTTCGCAACAGGGGGCCGAAGGTCCTACGAGCAGTACTTC. The whole variable domain, filled in from reference TRBV12-5 and TRBJ2-7, reads DARVTQTPRHKVTEMGQEVTMRCQPILGHNTVFWYRQTMMQGLELLAYFRNRAPLDDSGMPKDRFSAEMPDATLATLKIQPSEPRDSAVYFCASGFATGGRRSYEQYFGPGTRLTVT.